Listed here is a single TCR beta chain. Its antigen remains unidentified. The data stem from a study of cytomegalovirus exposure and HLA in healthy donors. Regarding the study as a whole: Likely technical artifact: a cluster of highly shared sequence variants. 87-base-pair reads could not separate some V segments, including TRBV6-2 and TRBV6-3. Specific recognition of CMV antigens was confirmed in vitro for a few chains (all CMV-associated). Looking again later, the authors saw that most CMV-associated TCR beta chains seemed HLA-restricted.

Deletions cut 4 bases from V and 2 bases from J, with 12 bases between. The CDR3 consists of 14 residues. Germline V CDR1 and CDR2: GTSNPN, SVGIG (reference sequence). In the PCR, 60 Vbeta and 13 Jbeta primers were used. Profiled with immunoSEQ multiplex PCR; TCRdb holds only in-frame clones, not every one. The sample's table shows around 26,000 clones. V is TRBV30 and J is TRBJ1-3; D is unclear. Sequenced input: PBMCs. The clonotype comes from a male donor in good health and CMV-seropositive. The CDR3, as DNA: TGTGCCTGGATGCGGGGAGAAGCTGGAAACACCATATATTTT. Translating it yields CAWMRGEAGNTIYF.